This T cell receptor beta chain was obtained from a study of blood T cell repertoires in COVID-19. The wider study: The study drew acute and convalescent COVID-19 samples from the United States, Italy and Spain.

Clones were read by immunoSEQ multiplex PCR, and TCRdb kept only the in-frame ones, dropping some. The data contain over 200,000 clones, more than 85% of them singletons. From germline, CDR1 is SGHTA and CDR2 FQGNSA. The CDR3 is 14 amino acids. V shed 1 base and J 8 bases; nucleotides not matched to a gene: 6. The clonotype originates from a man between 35 and 55 years old with active or convalescent COVID-19. Sequenced input: peripheral blood. The chain recombines TRBV7-2 with TRBJ1-1, with TRBD1 matching 8 bases. The CDR3 sequence is CASSLERTGTEAFF. In nucleotides, the CDR3 is TGTGCCAGCAGCTTAGAGAGGACAGGGACCGAAGCTTTCTTT.